The 13 T cell receptor beta chains presented below share a single source sample, sequenced in a study of cytomegalovirus exposure and HLA in healthy donors (dated by TCRdb to between 2016 and 2019). The protocol used for the library was the immunoSEQ multiplex PCR assay. TCRdb limited this immuneACCESS table to in-frame rearrangements with V and J called. A share of clones is missing; checked studies link under half to unresolved V genes, and the rest is unexplained. Recorded for this sample are over 200,000 clones; approximately 80% of them occurred a single time. Jointly, the top ten make up over 11% of the sample. Sequenced material: PBMCs. The receptors derive from a woman in her 30s in good health and CMV-seropositive.

The sample holds a few counts of this clone. The J gene is TRBJ2-7, the V gene TRBV19; D gene ambiguous. Germline lookup yields CDR1 LNHDA and CDR2 SQIVND (reference sequence). The CDR3 spans 15 residues. Trimming cost V 6 bases and J 1 base, with 16 bases left between them. The CDR3 DNA sequence: TGTGCCAGTAGCTCAGGATTTGGGCTTTCCTACGAGCAGTACTTC. Translation gives CASSSGFGLSYEQYF.

This clone showed up just once. This chain joins TRBV27 and TRBJ1-2; D gene ambiguous. This CDR3 is 14 amino acids long. V gave up 4 bases and J gave up 4 bases, with 13 bases separating them. CDR1 and CDR2 from the germline V gene are MNHEY and SMNVEV (reference sequence). The CDR3 loop is CASSSYTEAYGYTF. In nucleotides, the CDR3 is TGTGCCAGCAGTTCCTATACAGAGGCCTATGGCTACACCTTC.

This chain connects TRBV29-1 to TRBJ1-1; D remains unclear. CDR1 and CDR2 from the germline V gene are SQVTM and ANQGSEA. Between the trimmed V and J ends, which lost 0 bases and 5 bases, there was a span of 10 bases. The length of the CDR3 is 13 residues. CDR3 residues: CSVEDGRQTEAFF. The CDR3 coding sequence is TGCAGCGTTGAAGATGGGAGGCAGACTGAAGCTTTCTTT.

This chain joins TRBV30 and TRBJ2-7; 7 bases agree with TRBD2. CDR3 length: 13 amino acids. Germline CDR1 GTSNPN, CDR2 SVGIG (reference sequence). V was clipped by 2 bases and J by 7 bases; unmatched bases: 8. The DNA of the CDR3 is TGTGCCTGGAGTTCCTCGTGGGGGGGGGAGCAGTACTTC. This gives the protein CAWSSSWGGEQYF.

The chain joins TRBV29-1 to TRBJ1-1; 9 nucleotides agree with TRBD1. Germline V gene lookup returns CDR1 SQVTM and CDR2 ANQGSEA. The CDR3 is 14 residues long. The J segment lost 5 bases and the V segment lost 7 bases, leaving 11 bases of the junction unmatched. This chain's CDR3 is CSARQGVEKTEAFF. In nucleotides, the CDR3 is TGCAGCGCCCGACAGGGGGTGGAGAAAACTGAAGCTTTCTTT.

The chain carries TRBV15 and TRBJ2-2; 9 positions match TRBD2. This CDR3 contains 14 residues. The ends lost 6 bases at V and 4 bases at J; junction bases unmatched: 3. Germline CDR1 LNHNV, CDR2 YYDKDF (reference sequence). DNA for the CDR3: TGTGCCACCAGAACAGCGGGAGGCACCGGGGAGCTGTTTTTT. It yields the protein CATRTAGGTGELFF.

The rearrangement links TRBV27 to TRBJ1-3; 7 bases fit TRBD1. The CDR3 is 15 amino acids. V lost 6 bases to trimming and J lost 7 bases; unmatched junction nucleotides: 12. CDR1 is MNHEY, CDR2 SMNVEV, per germline (reference sequence). The CDR3 DNA sequence: TGTGCCAGCAGCCCGACAGGGTCTATGAGGAACACCATATATTTT. Its protein is CASSPTGSMRNTIYF.

The rearrangement links TRBV11-3 to TRBJ2-7; weak D call: TRBD2 (6 bases). V lost 1 base and J lost 7, with 14 bases in between. Germline V CDR1 and CDR2: SGHNT, YENEEA. CDR3 length: 14 amino acids. The CDR3 DNA sequence: TGTGCCAGCAGCTTAGCGGGAGATTTCCGGGAGCAGTACTTC. Its protein is CASSLAGDFREQYF.

V and J are TRBV6-6 and TRBJ2-7; 8 bases agree with TRBD2. This CDR3 has 15 amino acids. V gave up 6 bases and J gave up 0 bases; unmatched junction bases: 7. CDR1 is MNHNY, CDR2 SVGAGI, per germline (reference sequence). CDR3 in amino acids: CASSPSGTSSYEQYF. The CDR3 nucleotides read TGTGCCAGCAGCCCGTCCGGGACTAGCTCCTACGAGCAGTACTTC.

V gene TRBV6-4 combines with J gene TRBJ1-4; a weak D match, TRBD1 (5 bases). The CDR3 sequence is 14 residues long. The V and J ends lost 2 bases and 3 bases respectively, with 7 bases between them. Germline CDR1 and CDR2: MRHNA and SNTAGT. CDR3 nucleotide sequence: TGTGCCAGCAGTGACGACAGTCCTAATGAAAAACTGTTTTTT. Translating it yields CASSDDSPNEKLFF.

This chain links TRBV27 with TRBJ1-1; no definite D call. Trimming took 11 bases from V and 1 from J, leaving 14 bases between them. The length of the CDR3 is 13 residues. Germline V gives CDR1 MNHEY, CDR2 SMNVEV (reference sequence). CDR3 loop: CASCGVWNTEAFF. In DNA form, the CDR3 reads TGTGCCTCCTGCGGGGTGTGGAACACTGAAGCTTTCTTT.

The chain links TRBV1 to TRBJ1-2; the table calls TRBD1, which could not be checked here. TRBV1 counts as a pseudogene. The CDR3 extends over 17 amino acids. Here the CDR3 DNA reads TGCACCAGCAGCCAAGATCCTCCGGGACAGGGCGCGTGGGGCTACACCTTC. This encodes CTSSQDPPGQGAWGYTF.

This chain joins TRBV28 and TRBJ2-1, with 9 bases matching TRBD2. CDR3 length equals 17 residues. The V gene end was trimmed by 4 bases and the J gene end by 7 bases; junction bases not matched to a gene: 14. Per germline, CDR1 MDHEN and CDR2 SYDVKM. CDR3 region: CASSSAAGGPGWNEQFF. The CDR3 DNA follows: TGTGCCAGCAGTTCAGCGGCGGGAGGGCCAGGGTGGAATGAGCAGTTCTTC.